This is a list of T cell receptor beta chains from one sample in a study of cytomegalovirus exposure and HLA in healthy donors. Measured with immunoSEQ multiplex PCR; TCRdb has only the in-frame clones, and not every one. The sample contains approximately 110,000 clones, 80% to 85% of which appear only once. The sample comprised PBMCs. The receptors stem from a woman in her thirties in good health and CMV-seronegative. CDR3s include the opening cysteine and the closing phenylalanine or tryptophan. D genes are given only for firm matches. Only part of the rows carry a size: once, few, many, or a class if the clone is expanded.

cdr3_aa cdr3_nt clone_size j_call d_call v_call
CASSLRTVSTDTQYF TGCGCCAGCAGCTTGCGGACAGTGAGCACAGATACGCAGTATTTT . TRBJ2-3 . TRBV4-1
CVILEGTGHGYTF TGTGTCATTTTAGAGGGGACAGGACATGGCTACACCTTC . TRBJ1-2 TRBD1 TRBV10-3
CALCFGLGLYEQYF TGTGCCCTTTGCTTTGGACTAGGACTCTACGAGCAGTACTTC few TRBJ2-7 TRBD2 TRBV6-1
CASSHPGSYEQYF TGCGCCAGCAGCCATCCGGGGTCCTACGAGCAGTACTTC . TRBJ2-7 . TRBV4-1
CASSLSGSPSYEQYF TGTGCCAGCAGCCTCAGCGGGAGCCCTTCCTACGAGCAGTACTTC . TRBJ2-7 TRBD2 TRBV14
CASRTGNTGELFF TGTGCCAGTAGGACGGGGAACACCGGGGAGCTGTTTTTT few TRBJ2-2 . TRBV19
CASSFQGAYEQYF TGTGCCAGCAGCTTCCAGGGGGCCTACGAGCAGTACTTC few TRBJ2-7 TRBD1 TRBV5-4
CASSENTGTEAFF TGTGCCAGCTCAGAAAATACAGGCACTGAAGCTTTCTTT . TRBJ1-1 . TRBV18
CASTAPGYPEAFF TGTGCCAGCACCGCGCCGGGGTACCCTGAAGCTTTCTTT . TRBJ1-1 . TRBV6-5
CASSTIGHSGANVLTF TGTGCCAGCAGCACTATTGGCCACTCTGGGGCCAACGTCCTGACTTTC . TRBJ2-6 . TRBV28
CASSLGFFTGSETQYF TGTGCCAGCAGCTTGGGTTTCTTCACGGGGTCTGAGACCCAGTACTTC . TRBJ2-5 . TRBV5-5
CASSPQRQGKETQYF TGTGCCAGCTCACCCCAAAGACAGGGAAAAGAGACCCAGTACTTC . TRBJ2-5 TRBD1 TRBV18
CASRGGDSNEQFF TGTGCCAGCAGGGGTGGGGACTCCAATGAGCAGTTCTTC once TRBJ2-1 . TRBV27
CAWSVNYEQYF TGTGCCTGGAGTGTCAACTACGAGCAGTACTTC . TRBJ2-7 . TRBV30
CATSAGPLGEQYF TGTGCCACCTCGGCGGGCCCCTTAGGGGAGCAGTACTTC . TRBJ2-7 . TRBV19
CASSRLGAEGTDTQYF TGCGCCAGCAGCCGACTAGGGGCCGAGGGCACAGATACGCAGTATTTT . TRBJ2-3 . TRBV4-1
CASSDQREGREQFF TGTGCCAGCAGTGACCAGCGGGAGGGCCGTGAGCAGTTCTTC . TRBJ2-1 TRBD2 TRBV6-4
CASSDGQGISQPQHF TGTGCCAGCAGCGACGGACAAGGGATCAGTCAGCCCCAGCATTTT . TRBJ1-5 . TRBV6-1
CASSLGYRGWEQYF TGCGCCAGCAGCCTAGGTTACAGGGGGTGGGAGCAGTACTTC once TRBJ2-7 TRBD1 TRBV4-1
CASSMGEGDTQYF TGTGCCAGTAGTATGGGGGAGGGAGATACGCAGTATTTT once TRBJ2-3 TRBD2 TRBV19
CASSLAGLEAFF TGTGCCAGCAGCTTAGCCGGTTTGGAAGCTTTCTTT . TRBJ1-1 . TRBV7-9
CASSLVAGVGEQFF TGCGCCAGCAGCTTGGTAGCGGGAGTCGGAGAGCAGTTCTTC . TRBJ2-1 TRBD2 TRBV5-1
CASSLGGDSYNEQFF TGTGCCAGCAGTTTAGGCGGAGACTCCTACAATGAGCAGTTCTTC . TRBJ2-1 . TRBV27
CASSSGLGGLEQFF TGTGCCAGCAGCTCCGGACTAGGAGGGCTGGAGCAGTTCTTC . TRBJ2-1 TRBD2 TRBV7-2
CASRLAGAGQYF TGTGCCAGCCGTCTGGCGGGGGCAGGGCAGTACTTC . TRBJ2-7 . TRBV2
CASSQGGTGQGQPQHF TGCGCCAGCAGCCAAGGAGGGACAGGGCAGGGGCAGCCCCAGCATTTT . TRBJ1-5 TRBD1 TRBV4-1
CASLLAGGPSEQFF TGTGCCAGTCTACTAGCGGGAGGGCCTAGTGAGCAGTTCTTC few TRBJ2-1 TRBD2 TRBV2
CASSFSGTAGGDTIYF TGTGCCAGCAGCTTTTCCGGGACTGCCGGGGGAGACACCATATATTTT . TRBJ1-3 . TRBV7-2
CASSFLGGVQPQHF TGTGCCAGCAGTTTTTTGGGGGGTGTTCAGCCCCAGCATTTT . TRBJ1-5 . TRBV28
CASSPPSGGAREQFF TGTGCCAGCTCACCACCTAGCGGGGGTGCTAGGGAGCAGTTCTTC . TRBJ2-1 TRBD2 TRBV18
CASSDSTGGGYTF TGTGCCAGCAGTGACTCCACCGGGGGGGGCTACACCTTC . TRBJ1-2 . TRBV6-4
CASSFGGSRETQYF TGCGCCAGCAGCTTTGGGGGGAGCCGCGAGACCCAGTACTTC . TRBJ2-5 . TRBV5-1
CAWSRTSGRETQYF TGTGCCTGGAGCCGGACTAGCGGGAGAGAGACCCAGTACTTC . TRBJ2-5 TRBD2 TRBV30
CAIRGGADNTEAFF TGTGCCATCAGGGGGGGGGCTGATAACACTGAAGCTTTCTTT . TRBJ1-1 . TRBV10-3
CASSLDASSLGYTF TGCGCCAGCAGCTTGGATGCGTCATCCCTTGGCTACACCTTC . TRBJ1-2 . TRBV5-1
CASSEVTSQETQYF TGTGCCAGCAGTGAAGTGACTAGCCAAGAGACCCAGTACTTC . TRBJ2-5 . TRBV6-1
CASSEAPRGTQYF TGTGCCAGCAGTGAGGCACCCCGGGGGACCCAGTACTTC . TRBJ2-5 . TRBV2
CASSGTSAYEQYF TGTGCTAGCTCCGGGACTAGCGCCTACGAGCAGTACTTC . TRBJ2-7 TRBD2 TRBV12-5
CASSGTGGSGNTIYF TGCGCCAGCAGCGGGACAGGGGGCTCTGGAAACACCATATATTTT . TRBJ1-3 TRBD1 TRBV5-1
CASSSPSRGLNYEQYF TGTGCCAGCAGTTCCCCCAGCAGGGGGCTGAACTACGAGCAGTACTTC . TRBJ2-7 TRBD1 TRBV28
CASSSGTGSPEQFF TGTGCCAGCAGCTCGGGGACTGGAAGCCCCGAGCAGTTCTTC . TRBJ2-1 . TRBV7-2
CASSTPSGAYEQYF TGTGCCAGCAGCACTCCTAGCGGGGCCTACGAGCAGTACTTC . TRBJ2-7 TRBD2 TRBV7-2
CASSLSGQISGYYEQYF TGTGCCAGCAGCTTAAGCGGACAGATCAGCGGTTACTACGAGCAGTACTTC . TRBJ2-7 . TRBV11-2
CASSQGTSGFSSYNEQFF TGTGCCAGCAGCCAGGGGACTAGCGGCTTCTCCTCCTACAATGAGCAGTTCTTC . TRBJ2-1 TRBD2 TRBV14
CASSSEGLMDNEQFF TGCGCCAGCAGCTCGGAGGGACTTATGGACAATGAGCAGTTCTTC . TRBJ2-1 . TRBV5-1
CASSRTPGSYEQYF TGCGCCAGCAGCCGGACCCCCGGGAGCTACGAGCAGTACTTC . TRBJ2-7 . TRBV4-1
CASSLLPLYNQPQHF TGTGCCAGCAGTTTGCTGCCCCTCTATAATCAGCCCCAGCATTTT . TRBJ1-5 . TRBV27
CASSSGTVAGGNTIYF TGTGCCAGCAGTTCAGGGACAGTCGCGGGGGGAAACACCATATATTTT few TRBJ1-3 TRBD1 TRBV5-4
CASRQQGATNEKLFF TGTGCCAGCAGACAACAGGGGGCAACTAATGAAAAACTGTTTTTT . TRBJ1-4 TRBD1 TRBV7-9
CASNQREGSYNEQFF TGTGCCAGCAACCAGCGGGAGGGCTCCTACAATGAGCAGTTCTTC . TRBJ2-1 TRBD2 TRBV10-3